This entry lists 16 T cell receptor beta chains sequenced from one sample in a study of PD-1 blockade in classical Hodgkin lymphoma. Generated by immunoSEQ multiplex PCR, the TCRdb table keeps only in-frame clones and is missing some. The repertoire has about 29,000 clones, 85% of them found once; the top ten carry 2% to 3%. Brentuximab vedotin exposure varied, and every patient relapsed after autologous stem cell transplantation. With magnetic negative selection, CD4+ T cells were purified from PBMCs that had been thawed. This specimen consisted of CD4+ T cells from blood, obtained at baseline. Every receptor here comes from a human donor with classical Hodgkin lymphoma.

This clone showed up just once. The V and J genes are TRBV5-5 and TRBJ1-3; D is unresolved. Trimming pared 0 bases from V and 0 bases from J, leaving 7 bases between. From germline, CDR1 is SGHKS and CDR2 YYEKEE (reference sequence). This CDR3 contains 15 residues. The DNA of the CDR3 is TGTGCCAGCAGCTTGGCCGAGGGCTCTGGAAACACCATATATTTT. Translated, it gives CASSLAEGSGNTIYF. The complete variable domain, with remaining parts taken from reference TRBV5-5 and TRBJ1-3, reads DAGVTQSPTHLIKTRGQQVTLRCSPISGHKSVSWYQQVLGQGPQFIFQYYEKEERGRGNFPDRFSARQFPNYSSELNVNALLLGDSALYLCASSLAEGSGNTIYFGEGSWLTVV.

The V gene is TRBV7-4, the J gene TRBJ2-7; D possibly corresponds to TRBD2 (5 bases). CDR1 is SGHVT, CDR2 SQSDAQ, per germline. The CDR3 runs to 13 residues. This chain's CDR3 is CDPSTGRAYEQYF. The CDR3 DNA follows: TGTGACCCATCCACGGGAAGGGCCTACGAGCAGTACTTC.

J is TRBJ2-3 and V is TRBV19; possible D gene TRBD2, 5 bases. Germline assignment: CDR1 LNHDA and CDR2 SQIVND (reference sequence). V was shortened by 4 bases and J by 5 bases, with 10 bases between the two germline ends. The length of the CDR3 is 13 residues. In DNA form, the CDR3 reads TGTGCCAGTAGTACGGACTGGAGAGATACGCAGTATTTT. Protein product: CASSTDWRDTQYF.

V and J are TRBV29-1 and TRBJ2-5, with 7 bases aligning to TRBD2. This CDR3 is built from 13 residues. V was pared by 7 bases and J by 2 bases, with 7 bases of the junction left unmatched. Germline V gives CDR1 SQVTM, CDR2 ANQGSEA. CDR3 DNA sequence: TGCAGCGCCGCGGGAGATCGACAAGAGACCCAGTACTTC. Translating gives CSAAGDRQETQYF.

This clone was recorded once. V gene TRBV18 combines with J gene TRBJ1-1, with 8 bases lining up with TRBD1. The CDR3 is 15 amino acids. J lost 2 bases, V lost 4 bases, and 6 bases had no gene match. CDR1 is KGHSH, CDR2 LQKENI, per germline. This chain's CDR3 is CASSRDRNQNTEAFF. The CDR3 DNA is TGTGCCAGCTCACGGGACAGGAACCAAAACACTGAAGCTTTCTTT.

This clone has just one count. This chain connects TRBV7-9 to TRBJ1-6, with D hard to call. V was clipped by 1 base and J by 5 bases, with 9 bases between them. Germline CDR1 SEHNR, CDR2 FQNEAQ (reference sequence). This CDR3 comprises 15 residues. The CDR3 DNA follows: TGTGCCAGCAGCTTAGTGATGGGAAATAATTCACCCCTCCACTTT. Translating it yields CASSLVMGNNSPLHF.

This rearrangement joins TRBV28 to TRBJ1-1; D not resolved. The V and J ends lost 5 bases and 0 bases respectively, with 19 bases between them. The CDR3 runs to 17 residues. In germline, CDR1 is MDHEN, CDR2 SYDVKM. The CDR3 is CASSPEWREGMNTEAFF. Here the CDR3 DNA reads TGTGCCAGCAGTCCCGAGTGGAGGGAGGGTATGAACACTGAAGCTTTCTTT.

This rearrangement joins TRBV7-2 to TRBJ1-4, with 8 bases aligning to TRBD1. This CDR3 contains 15 residues. With V trimmed by 3 bases and J by 8 bases, 8 bases remained unmatched. Germline V CDR1 and CDR2: SGHTA, FQGNSA. CDR3 sequence: CASSFRQGTGEKLFF. In nucleotides, the CDR3 is TGTGCCAGCAGCTTTAGACAGGGGACGGGGGAAAAACTGTTTTTT.

The V and J genes are TRBV4-2 and TRBJ2-7, with 9 bases fitting TRBD2. The length of the CDR3 is 18 residues. The germline CDR1 and CDR2 sequences are LGHNA and YNFKEQ. Trimming took 0 bases from V and 0 from J; bases not matched to a gene: 9. This CDR3 is CASSQEADPSGNSYEQYF. Here the CDR3 DNA reads TGTGCCAGCAGCCAAGAGGCAGATCCTAGCGGGAACTCCTACGAGCAGTACTTC.

This chain links TRBV2 with TRBJ2-5, with TRBD1 matching over 7 bases. CDR3 length: 13 residues. After removal of 7 bases from V and 5 bases from J, the junction contained 7 bases not matched to a gene. Germline loops: CDR1 SNHLY, CDR2 FYNNEI. The CDR3 region has the DNA TGTGCCAGCATCTCAGGGGGTACGGAGACCCAGTACTTC. Amino acid sequence: CASISGGTETQYF.

This chain joins TRBV25-1 and TRBJ2-3, with D perhaps TRBD1 or TRBD2 (5 bases each). The CDR3 has 15 residues. CDR1 and CDR2 (germline): MGHDK, SYGVNS. The germline V and J ends were trimmed by 6 bases and 3 bases, with 16 bases remaining between them. The CDR3 region has the DNA TGTGCCAGCAGCGGTGTGGGGGAGCGGACAGATACGCAGTATTTT. Protein product: CASSGVGERTDTQYF. Variable domain in full (rest from reference TRBV25-1 and TRBJ2-3): EADIYQTPRYLVIGTGKKITLECSQTMGHDKMYWYQQDPGMELHLIHYSYGVNSTEKGDLSSESTVSRIRTEHFPLTLESARPSHTSQYLCASSGVGERTDTQYFGPGTRLTVL.

The chain recombines TRBV5-5 with TRBJ1-1; perhaps TRBD1 as D (5 bases). The CDR3 has 16 amino acids. From germline, CDR1 is SGHKS and CDR2 YYEKEE (reference sequence). Trimming took 2 bases from V and 3 from J, leaving 17 bases between them. The CDR3 DNA reads as TGTGCCAGCAGCTTCCGGGACGACCTTAGGTACACTGAAGCTTTCTTT. Amino acid sequence: CASSFRDDLRYTEAFF.

The chain couples TRBV10-2 to TRBJ1-4; possible D gene TRBD1, 5 bases. CDR3 size: 15 residues. Germline V gene sequence: CDR1 WSHSY, CDR2 SAAADI. The V and J ends lost 3 bases and 8 bases respectively, with 16 bases between them. The CDR3 DNA reads as TGCGCCAGCAGTGACCCCCCGGGGGTCGGAGAAAAACTGTTTTTT. Its protein is CASSDPPGVGEKLFF.

This clone was seen a handful of times. This chain uses TRBV2 with TRBJ2-2; 7 bases map to TRBD1. The CDR3 length is 14 residues. Trimming at V came to 10 bases and at J to 4 bases, leaving 9 bases not matched to a gene. Germline lookup yields CDR1 SNHLY and CDR2 FYNNEI. DNA for the CDR3: TGTGCCACCAAGGGGACAGTGGTCACCGGGGAGCTGTTTTTT. It specifies CATKGTVVTGELFF.

The chain combines TRBV6-6 with TRBJ1-3, with 10 bases fitting TRBD1. The ends lost 7 bases at V and 2 bases at J; junction bases unmatched: 5. The germline V gene encodes CDR1 MNHNY and CDR2 SVGAGI (reference sequence). The CDR3 runs 15 residues. The CDR3 nucleotides are TGTGCCAGCAACCTGGACAGGGGGACTGGAAACACCATATATTTT. This encodes CASNLDRGTGNTIYF.

This chain links TRBV5-1 with TRBJ1-5; a weak D match, TRBD1 (6 bases). Germline V gene sequence: CDR1 SGHRS, CDR2 YFSETQ. The CDR3 is 16 residues long. With 1 base removed from V and 5 bases from J, the gap between germline ends came to 16 bases. CDR3 bases: TGCGCCAGCAGCTTGAATCGAAGGGGGACGGATCAGCCCCAGCATTTT. This encodes CASSLNRRGTDQPQHF.